This TCR beta chain was sequenced for a study of blood T cell repertoires in COVID-19 (dated by TCRdb to about 2020). With respect to the entire study: Samples from collaborators originated in the United States, Italy and Spain and spanned both the acute and convalescent phases of COVID-19. The sample metadata nearly always contained a de-identified subject ID, COVID-19 status, age in years and sex. The samples were drawn from the first 160 participants of the ongoing ImmuneRACE study and from roughly 1,300 subjects provided by 6 global collaborators. The prospective study material was composed of cDNA or gDNA derived from T cells, B-cell-depleted T cells, or PBMCs. Deeply sampled blood TCRbeta repertoires from subjects exposed to, actively infected with, or recovered from COVID-19 were included in the dataset. A freely available public database, intended as a resource for researchers studying the immune response to SARS-CoV-2, is where the repertoires were released. Where available, HLA class I and class II types were obtained from metadata supplied by the sample provider rather than from assay-based typing. The full study reports these points: How much clinical and demographic metadata was included differed by source and by participant, and the metadata was provided uncurated.

The immunoSEQ Assay, a bias-controlled multiplex PCR, was used to amplify TCRbeta CDR3 regions from genomic DNA. The authors processed their data as follows. Within the assay, amplification of reference gene primers was used to estimate how many nucleated cells each sample contained. To quantify the absolute abundance of each unique TCRbeta CDR3 rearrangement, sequence reads were collapsed and filtered. For each sample, productive Simpson clonality was calculated as the square root of Simpson's diversity index over productive rearrangements. Entries here come from immuneACCESS through TCRdb and include only in-frame sequences with V and J called. Some clones fail to appear in such tables; in the studies checked, an unresolved V gene covers under half of the shortfall, and the cause of the remainder is unknown. That table supplies the V and J calls and clone size; D and trimming were determined from the DNA. In all, the sample holds about 50,000 clones, and 86% of those were seen once. The top ten constitute about 2.5% of the sample.

The CDR3 measures 15 amino acids from cysteine to phenylalanine. Solely the CDR3 DNA is kept, with 45 bases framed from the first base. The germline V gene (reference sequence) specifies MNHEY as CDR1 and SMNVEV as CDR2. Trimming leaves V shorter by 4 bases and J shorter by 1 base, with the junction holding 5 bases beyond the gene matches. For this clone: The antigen this receptor binds is unknown. Per-nucleotide qualities are absent, and no much larger clonotype sits a single base away.

At one collaborating source in Seattle, patients were enrolled during active infection and were followed longitudinally through the course of disease. Whole blood was collected in K2EDTA tubes by collaborating institutions according to the institutions' own protocols. For TCRbeta analysis, collaborators shipped samples in one of three forms: frozen whole blood, isolated PBMCs, or DNA extracted from either of those sample types. The chain links TRBV27 with TRBJ2-3, with 7 bases in between that match TRBD2. The TCR was taken from an elderly woman with COVID-19, enrolled during active disease. Sequenced sample: peripheral blood. The CDR3 here reads CASSWGGAGTDTQYF. The DNA sequence reads TGTGCCAGCAGTTGGGGGGGAGCGGGCACAGATACGCAGTATTTT.